This is a list of T cell receptor beta chains from one sample in a study of technical replicates of blood from a handful of donors. TCRdb's copy holds only in-frame clones and misses some; the assay was immunoSEQ multiplex PCR. The sample includes almost 65,000 clones, approximately 83% of them seen just once. Sample: PBMCs. These receptors were taken from a human donor in good health. Some clones in this sample may be carry-over from other donors' samples. The CDR3 runs from the conserved cysteine through the conserved F or W. The order of the fields is V gene, J gene, D gene, clone size, CDR3 protein, CDR3 DNA. D genes are given only for firm matches. Part of the rows lack a size; the others show once, few, many or a class for expanded clones.

TRBV5-5	TRBJ1-2	.	.	CASSYVRGTSYGYTF	TGTGCCAGCAGCTACGTAAGGGGGACGAGCTATGGCTACACCTTC
TRBV7-2	TRBJ2-2	.	.	CASSPRVTGELFF	TGTGCCAGCAGCCCCCGGGTCACCGGGGAGCTGTTTTTT
TRBV5-1	TRBJ1-2	.	once	CASSPGGLRAVGYTF	TGCGCCAGCAGCCCCGGTGGGCTCAGAGCGGTAGGCTACACCTTC
TRBV9	TRBJ1-1	.	few	CASKGGDTEAFF	TGTGCCAGCAAAGGGGGGGACACTGAAGCTTTCTTT
TRBV30	TRBJ1-4	TRBD1	.	CAWSGTGQREKLFF	TGTGCCTGGAGCGGGACAGGTCAGAGGGAAAAACTGTTTTTT
TRBV27	TRBJ1-5	TRBD1	.	CASSPGTGWGWDQPQHF	TGTGCCAGCAGCCCCGGGACAGGGTGGGGTTGGGATCAGCCCCAGCATTTT
TRBV7-8	TRBJ1-5	TRBD1	.	CASSPGTGTINQPQHF	TGTGCCAGCAGCCCAGGGACAGGCACAATCAATCAGCCCCAGCATTTT
TRBV7-3	TRBJ2-7	.	.	CASSLLSGPYEQYF	TGTGCCAGCAGCTTACTGAGCGGTCCATACGAGCAGTACTTC
TRBV10-2	TRBJ2-1	TRBD2	.	CASGGDYEYNEQFF	TGCGCCAGCGGAGGGGACTACGAGTACAATGAGCAGTTCTTC
TRBV6-4	TRBJ2-1	.	.	CASSPQGYYNEQFF	TGTGCCAGCAGTCCCCAGGGGTATTACAATGAGCAGTTCTTC
TRBV12-5	TRBJ1-1	.	.	CASVEHENTEAFF	TGTGCTAGTGTGGAGCATGAGAACACTGAAGCTTTCTTT
TRBV9	TRBJ1-6	TRBD1	.	CASSAIGTANSPLHF	TGTGCCAGCAGCGCGATAGGGACAGCTAATTCACCCCTCCACTTT
TRBV2	TRBJ2-5	.	.	CASKLAWAQETQYF	TGTGCCAGCAAGTTGGCGTGGGCTCAAGAGACCCAGTACTTC
TRBV6-6	TRBJ2-1	TRBD2	.	CASSRTSGSNEQFF	TGTGCCAGCAGCCGGACTAGCGGTTCCAATGAGCAGTTCTTC
TRBV5-6	TRBJ2-5	.	.	CASSQPRTEQETQYF	TGTGCCAGCAGCCAGCCCAGGACAGAACAAGAGACCCAGTACTTC
TRBV5-1	TRBJ2-5	.	.	CASSLYQETQYF	TGCGCCAGCTCCCTGTACCAAGAGACCCAGTACTTC
TRBV18	TRBJ1-2	.	.	CASSDRTGYGYTF	TGTGCCAGCTCAGACAGGACCGGCTATGGCTACACCTTC
TRBV28	TRBJ2-7	.	.	CASKLTQGSYEQYF	TGTGCCAGCAAGTTAACACAGGGATCCTACGAGCAGTACTTC
TRBV6-6	TRBJ2-7	TRBD2	.	CASSYFQAGPSYEQYF	TGTGCCAGCAGTTACTTCCAAGCGGGGCCCTCCTACGAGCAGTACTTC
TRBV10-3	TRBJ1-1	.	.	CAVRYRVPDTEAFF	TGTGCCGTACGTTACAGAGTTCCGGACACTGAAGCTTTCTTT
TRBV30	TRBJ1-1	.	few	CAWSAGMNTEAFF	TGTGCCTGGAGCGCGGGAATGAACACTGAAGCTTTCTTT
TRBV5-1	TRBJ1-4	.	.	CASSLYRRVGENEKLFF	TGCGCCAGCAGCTTGTACCGAAGGGTAGGGGAAAATGAAAAACTGTTTTTT
TRBV7-9	TRBJ2-3	.	once	CASTPSQGGDTQYF	TGTGCCAGCACCCCTTCCCAGGGCGGAGATACGCAGTATTTT
TRBV2	TRBJ2-5	TRBD1	.	CASREATGGGQETQYF	TGTGCCAGCAGAGAAGCGACAGGGGGCGGCCAAGAGACCCAGTACTTC
TRBV10-3	TRBJ2-3	TRBD1	.	CAISGDRDRNTQYF	TGTGCCATCAGTGGGGACAGGGATCGAAATACGCAGTATTTT
TRBV11-2	TRBJ2-7	TRBD2	.	CASSTRTSGYEQYF	TGTGCCAGCAGCACCAGGACTAGCGGCTACGAGCAGTACTTC
TRBV5-1	TRBJ2-1	TRBD2	.	CASRPSGTSNEQFF	TGCGCCAGCAGGCCTAGCGGGACCTCTAATGAGCAGTTCTTC
TRBV6-5	TRBJ2-3	TRBD2	.	CASSYREGADTQYF	TGTGCCAGCAGTTATCGGGAGGGCGCAGATACGCAGTATTTT
TRBV7-2	TRBJ2-5	TRBD2	once	CASNESGRRGETQYF	TGTGCCAGCAACGAAAGCGGGAGGCGCGGGGAGACCCAGTACTTC
TRBV27	TRBJ2-7	.	.	CASSSLGRSSYEQYF	TGTGCCAGCAGTTCCTTGGGGAGGAGCTCCTACGAGCAGTACTTC
TRBV6-4	TRBJ2-1	TRBD2	.	CASSALAGYYNEQFF	TGTGCCAGCAGTGCGCTAGCGGGTTACTACAATGAGCAGTTCTTC
TRBV4-3	TRBJ2-2	TRBD2	.	CASSQDFGSGGGELFF	TGCGCCAGCAGCCAAGATTTCGGTAGCGGGGGCGGGGAGCTGTTTTTT